The next 32 T cell receptor beta chains were all read from a single sample in a study of identical twins. TCRdb called the 5' RACE reads again in MiXCR, with one record for every CDR3 protein. The sample shows 270,000 or so distinct CDR3 sequences, about 8.9% of them seen only once. These records were also assigned to another study, of yellow fever vaccine responses in identical twins.

The sequenced material came from CD8+ T cells sorted from blood. The receptors here all came from a woman aged 18-29 years in good health.

There are a few counts of this clonotype. The gene calls are TRBV7-9 and TRBJ2-3, with D possibly matching TRBD1 (6 bases). Trimming left V 4 bases short and J 5 bases short, with 13 bases between. Germline V CDR1 and CDR2: SEHNR, FQNEAQ (reference sequence). This CDR3 region has 14 residues. The CDR3 here is CASSSLQGGDTQYF. As DNA, the CDR3 is TGTGCCAGCAGCTCCTTACAGGGCGGAGATACGCAGTATTTT.

This clonotype was seen at least ten times. The gene calls are TRBV12-3 or TRBV12-4 and TRBJ2-3; D call uncertain. The CDR3 runs to 13 residues. Trimming pared 3 bases from V and 0 bases from J, leaving 4 bases between. The CDR3 DNA is TGTGCCAGCAGTTTGACTAGCACAGATACGCAGTATTTT. Amino acid sequence: CASSLTSTDTQYF.

This clonotype was recorded at least ten times. This chain links TRBV5-1 with TRBJ2-3, with 10 nucleotides matching TRBD2. CDR3 length: 15 residues. J lost 1 base, V lost 4 bases, and 3 bases had no gene match. CDR1 and CDR2 (germline): SGHRS, YFSETQ. CDR3 loop: CASSKSGGGTDTQYF. The CDR3 region has the DNA TGCGCCAGCAGCAAAAGCGGGGGGGGCACAGATACGCAGTATTTT.

Regarding this clonotype: Just one base apart from a much larger clone, this may be a read error. V usage is TRBV4-2 and J usage is TRBJ1-4; the match to TRBD1 covers 7 bases. This CDR3 spans 13 amino acids. Per germline, CDR1 LGHNA and CDR2 YNFKEQ. CDR3 residues: CASTGTANEKLSF. The CDR3 DNA reads TGTGCCAGTACAGGGACAGCAAATGAAAAACTGTCTTTT.

This clonotype was seen a few times. This sequence joins TRBV27 and TRBJ2-7; TRBD2 is a possible D gene (6 bases). CDR3 length: 15 amino acids. The ends were cut back, 5 bases at V and 2 bases at J, with 16 bases in the middle. Germline CDR1 MNHEY, CDR2 SMNVEV (reference sequence). The CDR3 region is CASSGYGRLTYEQYF. The CDR3 DNA reads TGTGCCAGCAGTGGTTACGGGAGACTCACCTACGAGCAGTACTTC.

The rearrangement links TRBV29-1 to TRBJ2-7, with D hard to call. This CDR3 has 14 amino acids. Trimming pared 4 bases from V and 3 bases from J, leaving 16 bases between. Germline V gene data show CDR1 as SQVTM and CDR2 as ANQGSEA. CDR3: CSVADGPPGYEQYF. CDR3 nucleotide sequence: TGCAGCGTTGCCGACGGACCCCCAGGCTACGAGCAGTACTTC.

This clonotype was detected ten times or more. J is TRBJ2-3 and V is TRBV5-1; D may be TRBD1 or TRBD2 (5 bases each). From germline, CDR1 is SGHRS and CDR2 YFSETQ. The CDR3 has 16 residues. V lost 4 bases to trimming and J lost 0 bases, with 15 bases between them. The CDR3 here is CASSAYRDGSTDTQYF. The CDR3 nucleotides read TGCGCCAGCAGCGCCTACCGGGACGGAAGCACAGATACGCAGTATTTT.

The rearrangement uses TRBV5-1 and TRBJ1-6; perhaps TRBD1 as D (6 bases). V lost 0 bases and J 3 bases, leaving 25 bases between the germline ends. The CDR3 sequence is 21 residues long. Germline V CDR1 and CDR2: SGHRS, YFSETQ. The CDR3 sequence: CASSLGPDGGQAAFYNSPLHF. The CDR3 DNA follows: TGCGCCAGCAGCTTGGGGCCCGACGGGGGGCAGGCTGCTTTCTATAATTCACCCCTCCACTTT.

This clonotype was seen at least ten times. This chain connects TRBV28 to TRBJ2-1, with 9 bases matching TRBD2. This CDR3 has 15 amino acids. Germline V lookup: CDR1 MDHEN, CDR2 SYDVKM. The J segment lost 6 bases and the V segment lost 8 bases, leaving 11 bases of the junction unmatched. CDR3 residues: CASGLGAGGRNEQFF. As DNA, the CDR3 is TGTGCCAGCGGCCTAGGAGCGGGAGGTCGCAATGAGCAGTTCTTC.

The J gene is TRBJ1-5, the V gene TRBV4-1; D gene unclear. The CDR3 has 17 residues. Germline V gene data show CDR1 as MGHRA and CDR2 as YSYEKL. V was clipped by 1 base and J by 0 bases, with 13 bases between them. This CDR3 is CASSQVIEPYSNQPQHF. CDR3 in DNA: TGCGCCAGCAGCCAAGTTATCGAACCCTATAGCAATCAGCCCCAGCATTTT.

This clonotype has at least ten counts. J is TRBJ2-3 and V is TRBV7-9; the match to TRBD2 covers 12 bases. V shed 4 bases, J shed 5 bases, and the junction held 7 bases outside the gene matches. Germline assignment: CDR1 SEHNR and CDR2 FQNEAQ (reference sequence). CDR3 size: 16 residues. CDR3 residues: CASSSGLAGLRDTQYF. In DNA, the CDR3 is TGTGCCAGCAGCTCGGGACTAGCGGGTTTGCGAGATACGCAGTATTTT.

In its sample, this clonotype was seen many times. The chain links TRBV28 to TRBJ1-1; D remains unclear. The germline V and J ends were trimmed by 5 bases and 0 bases, with 16 bases remaining between them. Looked up from germline, CDR1 is MDHEN and CDR2 is SYDVKM. The CDR3 is made up of 16 amino acids. The CDR3 nucleotides are TGTGCCAGCAGTAAGGAGCGTGGCGGGATGAACACTGAAGCTTTCTTT. As protein: CASSKERGGMNTEAFF.

The chain links TRBV6-4 to TRBJ2-2; possible D gene TRBD1, 6 bases. CDR3 length: 14 amino acids. CDR1 MRHNA and CDR2 SNTAGT come from the germline V gene. V lost 4 bases and J 6 bases, leaving 12 bases between the germline ends. CDR3 nucleotides: TGTGCCAGCAGTGTTCACAGGGTGGCCGGGGAGCTGTTTTTT. Its translation is CASSVHRVAGELFF.

This clonotype was detected many times. The V and J genes are TRBV5-1 and TRBJ2-3; 11 nucleotides line up with TRBD1. Per the germline V gene, CDR1 is SGHRS and CDR2 is YFSETQ. V lost 5 bases and J lost 1; bases outside the gene matches: 6. CDR3 length equals 16 residues. This CDR3 is CASRKDRGHRTDTQYF. The CDR3 DNA reads as TGCGCCAGCAGGAAGGACAGGGGGCATCGCACAGATACGCAGTATTTT.

This clonotype turned up a few times. V and J are TRBV20-1 and TRBJ2-2; no firm D call. This CDR3 spans 14 amino acids. Germline CDR1 DFQATT, CDR2 SNEGSKA (reference sequence). V gave up 0 bases and J gave up 5 bases, with 10 bases separating them. CDR3: CSARDLGMTGELFF. CDR3 DNA: TGCAGTGCTAGAGATCTGGGTATGACCGGGGAGCTGTTTTTT.

The chain couples TRBV6-5 to TRBJ2-5; D gene ambiguous. CDR1 is MNHEY, CDR2 SVGAGI, per germline. The CDR3 runs to 12 residues. Trimming shortened V by 2 bases and J by 4 bases, and 5 bases separated the two germline ends. CDR3 nucleotides: TGTGCCAGCAGTTACGCCGGAGAGACCCAGTACTTC. Its translation: CASSYAGETQYF.

This clonotype occurred many times. The chain joins TRBV29-1 to TRBJ2-7, with D possibly matching TRBD1 (6 bases). CDR3 length equals 13 residues. Germline V gene lookup returns CDR1 SQVTM and CDR2 ANQGSEA. Trimming pared 7 bases from V and 4 bases from J, leaving 17 bases between. CDR3 in amino acids: CSAGPGHAYEQYF. CDR3 nucleotide sequence: TGCAGCGCCGGACCGGGACATGCTTACGAGCAGTACTTC.

This sequence joins TRBV28 and TRBJ2-7; 12 bases agree with TRBD1. V shed 6 bases and J 4 bases; nucleotides not matched to a gene: 7. CDR3 length: 15 amino acids. Germline V gene lookup returns CDR1 MDHEN and CDR2 SYDVKM. CDR3 in amino acids: CASRYPGQGAYEQYF. In nucleotides, the CDR3 is TGTGCCAGCAGGTATCCGGGACAGGGGGCATACGAGCAGTACTTC. The full variable domain, its missing parts supplied by reference TRBV28 and TRBJ2-7, is DVKVTQSSRYLVKRTGEKVFLECVQDMDHENMFWYRQDPGLGLRLIYFSYDVKMKEKGDIPEGYSVSREKKERFSLILESASTNQTSMYLCASRYPGQGAYEQYFGPGTRLTVT.

This clonotype appeared a few times. This chain links TRBV6-1 with TRBJ2-7; tentative D call: TRBD1 (6 bases). The CDR3 extends over 14 amino acids. The ends were cut back, 6 bases at V and 5 bases at J, with 17 bases in the middle. Germline-derived CDR1 and CDR2 are MNHNS and SASEGT. CDR3 loop: CASSPKVQGNEQYF. The CDR3 region has the DNA TGTGCCAGCAGCCCGAAAGTGCAGGGGAACGAGCAGTACTTC.

Ten or more counts support this clonotype. The chain couples TRBV29-1 to TRBJ1-1; D remains unclear. The CDR3 is 11 amino acids. Trimming left V 4 bases short and J 6 bases short, with 9 bases between. CDR1 is SQVTM and CDR2 is ANQGSEA in the germline V gene. The CDR3 sequence is CSVVLGPEAFF. In nucleotides, the CDR3 is TGCAGCGTTGTGTTGGGCCCTGAAGCTTTCTTT. Using reference TRBV29-1 and TRBJ1-1 for the parts outside the CDR3, the full variable domain is SAVISQKPSRDICQRGTSLTIQCQVDSQVTMMFWYRQQPGQSLTLIATANQGSEATYESGFVIDKFPISRPNLTFSTLTVSNMSPEDSSIYLCSVVLGPEAFFGQGTRLTVV.

This clonotype was seen a few times. Just one base apart from a much larger clone, this may be a read error. The chain is built from TRBV29-1 and TRBJ2-1, with 7 bases matching TRBD1. CDR1 SQVTM and CDR2 ANQGSEA come from the germline V gene. The V gene end was trimmed by 4 bases and the J gene end by 12 bases; junction bases not matched to a gene: 12. The CDR3 has 13 residues. CDR3 sequence (DNA): TGCAGCGTTGCCGACAGGGCCCCGTCTGTGCAGTTCTTC. This sequence encodes CSVADRAPSVQFF.

This clonotype was seen a handful of times. The rearrangement joins TRBV27 to TRBJ2-7; TRBD1 aligns across 7 bases. Per the germline V gene, CDR1 is MNHEY and CDR2 is SMNVEV (reference sequence). V gave up 7 bases and J gave up 2 bases; unmatched junction bases: 8. The CDR3 is 14 amino acids. The CDR3 DNA follows: TGTGCCAGCACCTCCGGGACAGCAGCCTACGAGCAGTACTTC. Residues: CASTSGTAAYEQYF.

This clonotype was detected many times. The chain uses TRBV7-8 and TRBJ1-1, with 8 bases matching TRBD1. The V segment lost 2 bases and the J segment 1 base; nucleotides outside the gene matches: 9. The germline V gene encodes CDR1 SGHVS and CDR2 FQNEAQ. CDR3 length: 17 amino acids. CDR3: CASSLPRQGAGNTEAFF. CDR3 DNA sequence: TGTGCCAGCAGCTTACCCCGGCAGGGGGCCGGGAACACTGAAGCTTTCTTT.

This clonotype was seen at least ten times. As DNA, the CDR3 is TGTGCCAGCAGCCAAGGTGGAGGGCTTGAAGCTTTCTTT. Translation: CASSQGGGLEAFF. The chain recombines TRBV4-2 with TRBJ1-1, with D hard to call. The germline gives CDR1 LGHNA, CDR2 YNFKEQ. Trimming left V 1 base short and J 7 bases short, with 10 bases between. The CDR3 length is 13 residues.

At least ten counts were recorded for this clonotype. The rearrangement links TRBV4-1 to TRBJ2-1; 7 nucleotides align to TRBD1. The length of the CDR3 is 15 residues. Trimming at V came to 2 bases and at J to 5 bases, leaving 6 bases not matched to a gene. The germline V gene has CDR1 MGHRA and CDR2 YSYEKL. The CDR3 DNA sequence: TGCGCCAGCAGCCAACCTGAGGACAGGAACAATGAGCAGTTCTTC. This translates into CASSQPEDRNNEQFF.

V is TRBV11-1 and J is TRBJ2-2, with D perhaps matching TRBD1 or TRBD2 (5 bases each). CDR1 and CDR2 (germline): SGHAT, FQDESV (reference sequence). The CDR3 length is 20 residues. With 5 bases removed from V and 4 bases from J, the gap between germline ends came to 29 bases. The chain's CDR3 is CASSSLPGTPAGGTTGELFF. As DNA, the CDR3 is TGTGCCAGCAGCAGCCTGCCCGGGACGCCCGCTGGGGGAACCACCGGGGAGCTGTTTTTT.

The chain joins TRBV29-1 to TRBJ2-7; D not certain. Per germline, CDR1 SQVTM and CDR2 ANQGSEA. This CDR3 is built from 12 residues. The V end was cut by 3 bases, the J end by 7 bases, with 13 bases between. In DNA form, the CDR3 reads TGCAGCGTTGAGGGCCTCCAAAGGGAGCAGTACTTC. This translates into CSVEGLQREQYF.

The genes are TRBV27 and TRBJ2-5; no clear D gene. The CDR3 runs to 14 residues. V lost 5 bases to trimming and J lost 1 base, with 11 bases between them. Germline V gene data show CDR1 as MNHEY and CDR2 as SMNVEV (reference sequence). Written as DNA, the CDR3 is TGTGCCAGCAGTCAAACAACGATCCAAGAGACCCAGTACTTC. Protein sequence: CASSQTTIQETQYF.

This CDR3 is CASSYRDRGYNEQFF. For the CDR3, the DNA is TGTGCCAGCAGTTACCGGGACAGGGGTTACAATGAGCAGTTCTTC. V gene TRBV7-3 combines with J gene TRBJ2-1; 10 bases are a match to TRBD1. The CDR3 extends over 15 amino acids. The junction had 6 bases not matched to a gene; V was cut back by 6 bases and J by 4 bases. The germline V gene has CDR1 SGHTA and CDR2 FQGTGA. Based on the CDR3 plus reference TRBV7-3 and TRBJ2-1, the full variable domain is GAGVSQTPSNKVTEKGKYVELRCDPISGHTALYWYRQSLGQGPEFLIYFQGTGAADDSGLPNDRFFAVRPEGSVSTLKIQRTERGDSAVYLCASSYRDRGYNEQFFGPGTRLTVL.

The table lists this clonotype with many counts. The CDR3 coding sequence is TGTGCCAGCAGCTTAGGCGGCAGAGCCACAGATACGCAGTATTTT. It translates to CASSLGGRATDTQYF. The chain has TRBV7-2 and TRBJ2-3; no reliable D call. Looked up from germline, CDR1 is SGHTA and CDR2 is FQGNSA. With 1 base removed from V and 2 bases from J, the gap between germline ends came to 10 bases. The CDR3 is made up of 15 amino acids.

In its sample, this clonotype was seen a few times. The V gene is TRBV27, the J gene TRBJ2-7; D call uncertain. The CDR3 has 14 amino acids. The germline V and J ends were trimmed by 1 base and 4 bases, with 11 bases remaining between them. Germline loops: CDR1 MNHEY, CDR2 SMNVEV (reference sequence). The DNA of the CDR3 is TGTGCCAGCAGTTTATTTTCCGGGCCGTACGAGCAGTACTTC. Amino acids: CASSLFSGPYEQYF.

The genes are TRBV10-2 and TRBJ2-3, with TRBD2 identical over 12 bases. Germline CDR1 and CDR2: WSHSY and SAAADI. This CDR3 is built from 15 residues. After removal of 2 bases from V and 7 bases from J, the junction contained 4 bases not matched to a gene. CDR3 sequence: CASSERLAGGYTQYF. Here the CDR3 DNA reads TGCGCCAGCAGTGAGCGGCTAGCGGGAGGGTATACGCAGTATTTT.